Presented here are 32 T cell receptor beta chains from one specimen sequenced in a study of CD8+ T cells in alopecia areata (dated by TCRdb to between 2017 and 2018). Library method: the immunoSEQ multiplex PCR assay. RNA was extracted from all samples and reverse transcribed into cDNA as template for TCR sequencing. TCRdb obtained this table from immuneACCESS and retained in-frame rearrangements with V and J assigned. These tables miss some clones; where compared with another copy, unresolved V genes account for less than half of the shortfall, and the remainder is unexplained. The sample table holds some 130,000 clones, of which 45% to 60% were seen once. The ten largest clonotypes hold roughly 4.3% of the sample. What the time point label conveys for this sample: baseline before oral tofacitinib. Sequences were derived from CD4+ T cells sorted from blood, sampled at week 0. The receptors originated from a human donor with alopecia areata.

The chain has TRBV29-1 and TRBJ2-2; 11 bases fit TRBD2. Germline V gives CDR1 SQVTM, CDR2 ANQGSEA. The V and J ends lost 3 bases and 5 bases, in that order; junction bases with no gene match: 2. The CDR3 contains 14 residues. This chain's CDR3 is CSVDVAGGTGELFF. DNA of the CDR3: TGCAGCGTTGACGTAGCGGGGGGGACCGGGGAGCTGTTTTTT.

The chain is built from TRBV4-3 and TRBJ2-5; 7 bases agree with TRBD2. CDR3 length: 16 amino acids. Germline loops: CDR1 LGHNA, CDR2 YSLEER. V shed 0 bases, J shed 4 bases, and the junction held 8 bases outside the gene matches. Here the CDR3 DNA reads TGCGCCAGCAGCCAAGATCTGCGGGGGACGGGAGAGACCCAGTACTTC. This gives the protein CASSQDLRGTGETQYF.

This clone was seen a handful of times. CDR3 region: CASSFDRGTDTQYF. In DNA, the CDR3 is TGCGCCAGCAGCTTCGACAGGGGCACAGATACGCAGTATTTT. The gene calls are TRBV5-1 and TRBJ2-3; 7 bases agree with TRBD1. CDR3 length: 14 amino acids. Germline CDR1 and CDR2: SGHRS and YFSETQ. V lost 2 bases to trimming and J lost 1 base; unmatched junction nucleotides: 1. The complete variable domain, with remaining parts taken from reference TRBV5-1 and TRBJ2-3, reads KAGVTQTPRYLIKTRGQQVTLSCSPISGHRSVSWYQQTPGQGLQFLFEYFSETQRNKGNFPGRFSGRQFSNSRSEMNVSTLELGDSALYLCASSFDRGTDTQYFGPGTRLTVL.

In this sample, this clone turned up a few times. The CDR3 DNA reads as TGTGCCAGCAGAGGAAGCTCTAGCGGGAGTTCCTACGAGCAGTACTTC. Translated, it gives CASRGSSSGSSYEQYF. The V call is TRBV28, the J call TRBJ2-7; 10 bases are shared with TRBD2. The CDR3 runs to 16 residues. V lost 6 bases and J lost 1; bases outside the gene matches: 9. The germline V gene has CDR1 MDHEN and CDR2 SYDVKM. The whole variable domain, remainder taken from reference TRBV28 and TRBJ2-7, is DVKVTQSSRYLVKRTGEKVFLECVQDMDHENMFWYRQDPGLGLRLIYFSYDVKMKEKGDIPEGYSVSREKKERFSLILESASTNQTSMYLCASRGSSSGSSYEQYFGPGTRLTVT.

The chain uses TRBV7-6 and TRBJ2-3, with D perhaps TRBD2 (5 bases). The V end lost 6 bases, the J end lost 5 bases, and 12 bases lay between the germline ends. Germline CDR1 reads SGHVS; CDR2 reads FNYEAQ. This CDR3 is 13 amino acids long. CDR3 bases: TGTGCCAGCAGTCTGGGAGTGAAAGATACGCAGTATTTT. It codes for CASSLGVKDTQYF.

For the CDR3, the DNA is TGTGCCAGCAGTGAATCAGGCAGGGGGGATCAAGAGACCCAGTACTTC. Amino acid sequence: CASSESGRGDQETQYF. J is TRBJ2-5 and V is TRBV25-1, with TRBD1 as a possible D gene (7 bases). Trimming stripped 1 base from V and 2 bases from J, with 14 bases between. Germline CDR1 reads MGHDK; CDR2 reads SYGVNS. The CDR3 is 16 amino acids.

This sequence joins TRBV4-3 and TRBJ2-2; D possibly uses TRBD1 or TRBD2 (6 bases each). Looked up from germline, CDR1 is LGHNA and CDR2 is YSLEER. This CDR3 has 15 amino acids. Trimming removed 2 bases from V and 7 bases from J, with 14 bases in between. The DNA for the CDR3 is TGCGCCAGCAGCCAATTTCCGGGGGCGGACGGGGAGCTGTTTTTT. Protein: CASSQFPGADGELFF.

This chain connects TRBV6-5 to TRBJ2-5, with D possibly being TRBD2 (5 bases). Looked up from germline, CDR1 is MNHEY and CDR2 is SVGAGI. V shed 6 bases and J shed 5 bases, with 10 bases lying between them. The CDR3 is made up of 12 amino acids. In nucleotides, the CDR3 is TGTGCCAGCAGCAATAGCGCGGAGACCCAGTACTTC. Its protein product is CASSNSAETQYF.

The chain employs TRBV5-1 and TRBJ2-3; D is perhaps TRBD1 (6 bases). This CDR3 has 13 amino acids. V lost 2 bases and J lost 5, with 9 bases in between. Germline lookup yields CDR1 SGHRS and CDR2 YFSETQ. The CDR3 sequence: CASSFPGEDTQYF. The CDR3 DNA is TGCGCCAGCAGCTTCCCAGGGGAAGATACGCAGTATTTT.

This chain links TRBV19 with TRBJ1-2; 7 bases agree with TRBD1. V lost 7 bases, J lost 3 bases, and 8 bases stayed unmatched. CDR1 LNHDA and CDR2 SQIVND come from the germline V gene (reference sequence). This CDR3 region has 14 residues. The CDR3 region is CASTPTGADYGYTF. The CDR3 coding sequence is TGTGCCAGTACTCCAACAGGGGCTGACTATGGCTACACCTTC.

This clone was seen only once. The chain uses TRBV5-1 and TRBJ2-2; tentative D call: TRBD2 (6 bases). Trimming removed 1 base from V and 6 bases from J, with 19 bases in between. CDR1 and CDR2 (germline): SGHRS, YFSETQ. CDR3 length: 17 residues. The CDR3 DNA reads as TGCGCCAGCAGCTTGAAAGGTTTTATGCGGGGATCCGGGGAGCTGTTTTTT. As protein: CASSLKGFMRGSGELFF.

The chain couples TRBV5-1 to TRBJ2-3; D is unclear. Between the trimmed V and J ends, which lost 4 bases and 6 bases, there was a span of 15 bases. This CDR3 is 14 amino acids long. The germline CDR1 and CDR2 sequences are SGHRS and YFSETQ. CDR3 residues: CASSAGSPGDTQYF. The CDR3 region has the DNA TGCGCCAGCAGCGCCGGTTCCCCAGGCGATACGCAGTATTTT. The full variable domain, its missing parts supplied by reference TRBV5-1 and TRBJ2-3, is KAGVTQTPRYLIKTRGQQVTLSCSPISGHRSVSWYQQTPGQGLQFLFEYFSETQRNKGNFPGRFSGRQFSNSRSEMNVSTLELGDSALYLCASSAGSPGDTQYFGPGTRLTVL.

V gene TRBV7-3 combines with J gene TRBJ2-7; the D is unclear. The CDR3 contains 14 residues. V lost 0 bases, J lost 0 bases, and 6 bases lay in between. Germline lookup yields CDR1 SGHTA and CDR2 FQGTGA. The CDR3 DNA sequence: TGTGCCAGCAGCTTAACTGGACGCTCCTACGAGCAGTACTTC. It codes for CASSLTGRSYEQYF.

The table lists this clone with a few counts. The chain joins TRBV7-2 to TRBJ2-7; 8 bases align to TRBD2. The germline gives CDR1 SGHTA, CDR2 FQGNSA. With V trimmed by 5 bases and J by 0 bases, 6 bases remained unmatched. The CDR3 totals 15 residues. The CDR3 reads CASSQAGTSSYEQYF. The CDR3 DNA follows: TGTGCCAGCAGCCAGGCGGGGACTAGCTCCTACGAGCAGTACTTC.

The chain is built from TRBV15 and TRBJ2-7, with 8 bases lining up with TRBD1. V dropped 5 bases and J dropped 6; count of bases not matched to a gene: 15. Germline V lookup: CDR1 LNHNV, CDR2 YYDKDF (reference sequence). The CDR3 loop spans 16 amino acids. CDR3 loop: CATSGKTGGAAREQYF. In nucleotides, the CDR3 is TGTGCCACCAGCGGGAAAACAGGGGGAGCGGCTCGCGAGCAGTACTTC.

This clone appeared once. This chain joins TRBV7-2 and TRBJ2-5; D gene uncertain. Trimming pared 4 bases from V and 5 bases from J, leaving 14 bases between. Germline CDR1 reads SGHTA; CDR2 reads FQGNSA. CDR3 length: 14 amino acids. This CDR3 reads CASSSALRRETQYF. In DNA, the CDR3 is TGTGCCAGCAGCTCGGCACTGCGACGGGAGACCCAGTACTTC.

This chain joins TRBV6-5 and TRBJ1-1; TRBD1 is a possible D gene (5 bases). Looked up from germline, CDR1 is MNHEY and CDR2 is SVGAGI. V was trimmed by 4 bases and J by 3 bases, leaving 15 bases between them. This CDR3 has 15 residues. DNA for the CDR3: TGTGCCAGCAGTTCGCCGGGGTTGGGGGACACTGAAGCTTTCTTT. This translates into CASSSPGLGDTEAFF.

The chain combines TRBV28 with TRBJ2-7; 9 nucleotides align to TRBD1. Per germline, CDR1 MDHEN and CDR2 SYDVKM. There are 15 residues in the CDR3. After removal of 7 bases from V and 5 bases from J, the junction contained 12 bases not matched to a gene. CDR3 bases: TGTGCCAGCAAAGCCGGGACAGGGAGGATCCACGAGCAGTACTTC. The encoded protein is CASKAGTGRIHEQYF.

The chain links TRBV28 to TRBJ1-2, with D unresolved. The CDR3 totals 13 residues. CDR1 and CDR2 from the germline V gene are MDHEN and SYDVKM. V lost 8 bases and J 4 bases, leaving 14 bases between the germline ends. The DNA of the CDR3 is TGTGCCAGCCTTACCGGGATGAGCTATGGCTACACCTTC. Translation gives CASLTGMSYGYTF.

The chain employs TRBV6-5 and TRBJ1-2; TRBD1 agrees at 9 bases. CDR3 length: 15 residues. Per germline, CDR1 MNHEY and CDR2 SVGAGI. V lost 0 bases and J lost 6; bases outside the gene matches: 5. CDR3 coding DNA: TGTGCCAGCAGTTACTCTTGGACAGGGGTAAATGGCTACACCTTC. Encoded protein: CASSYSWTGVNGYTF.

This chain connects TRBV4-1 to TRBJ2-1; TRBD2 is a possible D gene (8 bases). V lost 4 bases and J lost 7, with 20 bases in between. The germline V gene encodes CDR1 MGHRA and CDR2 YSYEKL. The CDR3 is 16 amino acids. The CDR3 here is CASSLSGGTARNEQFF. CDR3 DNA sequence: TGCGCCAGCAGCCTATCGGGAGGGACAGCGAGAAATGAGCAGTTCTTC.

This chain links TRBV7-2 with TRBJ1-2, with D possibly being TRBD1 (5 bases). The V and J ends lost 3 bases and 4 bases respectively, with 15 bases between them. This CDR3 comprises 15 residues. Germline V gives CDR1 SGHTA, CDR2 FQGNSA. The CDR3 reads CASSFSRESGYGYTF. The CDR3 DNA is TGTGCCAGCAGCTTTTCCAGGGAGAGCGGCTATGGCTACACCTTC.

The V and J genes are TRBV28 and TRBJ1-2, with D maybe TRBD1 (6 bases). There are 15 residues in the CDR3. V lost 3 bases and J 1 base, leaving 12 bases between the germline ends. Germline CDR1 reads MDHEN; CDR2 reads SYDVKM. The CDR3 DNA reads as TGTGCCAGCAGTTTGGACAGTCGTCGTAACTATGGCTACACCTTC. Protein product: CASSLDSRRNYGYTF.

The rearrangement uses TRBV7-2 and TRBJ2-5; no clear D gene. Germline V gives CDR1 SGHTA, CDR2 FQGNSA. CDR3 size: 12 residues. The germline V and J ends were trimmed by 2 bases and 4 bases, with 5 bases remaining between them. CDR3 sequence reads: CASSLPRETQYF. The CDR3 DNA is TGTGCCAGCAGCTTACCCCGAGAGACCCAGTACTTC.

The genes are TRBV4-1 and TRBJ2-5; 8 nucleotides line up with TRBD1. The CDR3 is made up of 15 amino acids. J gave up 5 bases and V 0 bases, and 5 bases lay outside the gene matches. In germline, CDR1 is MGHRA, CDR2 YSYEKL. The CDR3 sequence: CASSQDAGGAETQYF. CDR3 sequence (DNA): TGCGCCAGCAGCCAAGATGCAGGGGGCGCGGAGACCCAGTACTTC.

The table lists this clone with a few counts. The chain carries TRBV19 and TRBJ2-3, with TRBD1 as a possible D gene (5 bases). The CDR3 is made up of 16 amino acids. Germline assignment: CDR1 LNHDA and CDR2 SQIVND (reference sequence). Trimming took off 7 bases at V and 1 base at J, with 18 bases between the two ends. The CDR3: CASTGTTLRGTDTQYF. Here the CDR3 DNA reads TGTGCCAGTACCGGCACGACTCTCAGGGGCACAGATACGCAGTATTTT.

As DNA, the CDR3 is TGCGCCAGCAGCCCCCCAGGACAGGGTGAAGATACGCAGTATTTT. It encodes CASSPPGQGEDTQYF. The chain uses TRBV5-1 and TRBJ2-3, with 8 bases lining up with TRBD1. Germline-derived CDR1 and CDR2 are SGHRS and YFSETQ. The junction had 9 bases not matched to a gene; V was cut back by 4 bases and J by 5 bases. This CDR3 contains 15 residues. Full variable domain (missing parts from reference TRBV5-1 and TRBJ2-3): KAGVTQTPRYLIKTRGQQVTLSCSPISGHRSVSWYQQTPGQGLQFLFEYFSETQRNKGNFPGRFSGRQFSNSRSEMNVSTLELGDSALYLCASSPPGQGEDTQYFGPGTRLTVL.

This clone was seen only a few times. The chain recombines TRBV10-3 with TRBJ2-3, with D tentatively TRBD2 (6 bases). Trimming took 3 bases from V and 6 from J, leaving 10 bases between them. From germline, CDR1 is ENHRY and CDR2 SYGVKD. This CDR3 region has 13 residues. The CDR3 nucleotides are TGTGCCATCAGTGAAGGAGGGGTGGATACGCAGTATTTT. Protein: CAISEGGVDTQYF.

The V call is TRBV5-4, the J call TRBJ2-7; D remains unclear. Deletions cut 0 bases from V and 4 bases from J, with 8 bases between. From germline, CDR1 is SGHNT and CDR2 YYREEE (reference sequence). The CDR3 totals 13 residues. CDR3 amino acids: CASSLEAEYEQYF. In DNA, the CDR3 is TGTGCCAGCAGCTTGGAGGCGGAATACGAGCAGTACTTC.

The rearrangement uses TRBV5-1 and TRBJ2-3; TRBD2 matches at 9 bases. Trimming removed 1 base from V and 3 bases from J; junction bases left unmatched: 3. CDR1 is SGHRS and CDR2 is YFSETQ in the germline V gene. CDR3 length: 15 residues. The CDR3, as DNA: TGCGCCAGCAGCTTGAGCGGGGGGCCTACAGATACGCAGTATTTT. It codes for CASSLSGGPTDTQYF.

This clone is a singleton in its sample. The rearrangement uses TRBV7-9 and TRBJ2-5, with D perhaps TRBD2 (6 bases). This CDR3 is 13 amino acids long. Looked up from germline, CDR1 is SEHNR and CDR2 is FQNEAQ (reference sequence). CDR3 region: CAEGGAVQETQYF. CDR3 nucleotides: TGTGCTGAGGGCGGGGCGGTCCAAGAGACCCAGTACTTC.

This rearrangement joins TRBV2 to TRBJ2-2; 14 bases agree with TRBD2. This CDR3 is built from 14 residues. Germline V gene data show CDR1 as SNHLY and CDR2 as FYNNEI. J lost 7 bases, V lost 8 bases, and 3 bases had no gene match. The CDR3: CASGTSGSVGELFF. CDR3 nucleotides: TGTGCCAGCGGGACTAGCGGGAGCGTCGGGGAGCTGTTTTTT.